The entry below gives a single TCR beta chain sequence along with its context. No antigen is known for it. The length of the CDR3 is 13 residues. V dropped 6 bases and J dropped 4 bases, with 11 bases sitting between them. Germline V lookup: CDR1 SGHNT, CDR2 YYREEE (reference sequence). Primers included in the PCR were 60 Vbeta and 13 Jbeta primers. Generated by immunoSEQ multiplex PCR, the TCRdb table keeps only in-frame clones and is missing some. The sample holds 100,000 or so clones. These data belong to a study of cytomegalovirus exposure and HLA in healthy donors. Regarding the study as a whole: When analyzed later, a missense DCLRE1C variant was found to be linked to TCR beta V- and J-gene trimming. Among TCR beta chains, those listed as cytomegalovirus-associated numbered roughly 150.

The chain couples TRBV5-4 to TRBJ2-1; a possible D gene is TRBD2 (6 bases). This clonotype was obtained from a man in his fifties or sixties in good health and CMV-seronegative. The source material was PBMCs. The DNA of the CDR3 is TGTGCCAGCAAGGAGGGAGGATACAATGAGCAGTTCTTC. It encodes CASKEGGYNEQFF.